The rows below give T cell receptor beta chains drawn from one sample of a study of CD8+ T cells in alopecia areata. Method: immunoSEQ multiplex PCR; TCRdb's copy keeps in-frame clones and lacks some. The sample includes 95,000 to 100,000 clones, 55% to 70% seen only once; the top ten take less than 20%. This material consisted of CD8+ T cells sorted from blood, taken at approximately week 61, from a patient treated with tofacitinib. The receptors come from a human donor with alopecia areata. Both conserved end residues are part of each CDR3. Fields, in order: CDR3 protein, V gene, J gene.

CDR3 protein: CASSLATGFSGANVLTF; V gene: TRBV5-1; J gene: TRBJ2-6
CDR3 protein: CASKRTGRRPDTQYF; V gene: TRBV6-5; J gene: TRBJ2-3
CDR3 protein: CASRATGGTQETQYF; V gene: TRBV6-5; J gene: TRBJ2-5
CDR3 protein: CASSLLQADYGYTF; V gene: TRBV7-9; J gene: TRBJ1-2
CDR3 protein: CASSLMRDTQYF; V gene: TRBV7-2; J gene: TRBJ2-3
CDR3 protein: CASSHREFGDTQYF; V gene: TRBV14; J gene: TRBJ2-3
CDR3 protein: CSVVPGHGTEAFF; V gene: TRBV29-1; J gene: TRBJ1-1
CDR3 protein: CASSRDRSSADTGELFF; V gene: TRBV13; J gene: TRBJ2-2
CDR3 protein: CSVTSGGHNEQFF; V gene: TRBV29-1; J gene: TRBJ2-1
CDR3 protein: CASSFLGRGGATDTQYF; V gene: TRBV27; J gene: TRBJ2-3
CDR3 protein: CASSPGQGYNEQFF; V gene: TRBV5-1; J gene: TRBJ2-1
CDR3 protein: CASSSPGQTRETQYF; V gene: TRBV7-9; J gene: TRBJ2-5
CDR3 protein: CAISGTSGAYNEQFF; V gene: TRBV10-3; J gene: TRBJ2-1
CDR3 protein: CASSSGSGQIAFF; V gene: TRBV5-6; J gene: TRBJ1-1
CDR3 protein: CASLSPNYNEQFF; V gene: TRBV6-1; J gene: TRBJ2-1
CDR3 protein: CATGGTEAFF; V gene: TRBV4-2; J gene: TRBJ1-1
CDR3 protein: CAWSSGGLNYGYTF; V gene: TRBV30; J gene: TRBJ1-2
CDR3 protein: CASSWGTGSYEQYF; V gene: TRBV27; J gene: TRBJ2-7
CDR3 protein: CASSGISLAGGRDEQFF; V gene: TRBV2; J gene: TRBJ2-1
CDR3 protein: CASSLRRPKNTGELFF; V gene: TRBV5-6; J gene: TRBJ2-2
CDR3 protein: CAWSGVSPLHF; V gene: TRBV30; J gene: TRBJ1-6
CDR3 protein: CAWTLAGGSTDTQYF; V gene: TRBV30; J gene: TRBJ2-3
CDR3 protein: CASSEAWGKGGEAFF; V gene: TRBV2; J gene: TRBJ1-1
CDR3 protein: CASSGGLRETQYF; V gene: TRBV9; J gene: TRBJ2-5
CDR3 protein: CASSPGVAPNYGYTF; V gene: TRBV13; J gene: TRBJ1-2
CDR3 protein: CASSLAGVSYTEAFF; V gene: TRBV5-1; J gene: TRBJ1-1
CDR3 protein: CATSGTGNSNQPQHF; V gene: TRBV15; J gene: TRBJ1-5
CDR3 protein: CASSPYDRAYGYTF; V gene: TRBV2; J gene: TRBJ1-2
CDR3 protein: CAIPRGLAGDGEQFF; V gene: TRBV7-9; J gene: TRBJ2-1
CDR3 protein: CATKPGVGDNEQFF; V gene: TRBV13; J gene: TRBJ2-1
CDR3 protein: CASSLRKNPVEAFF; V gene: TRBV5-1; J gene: TRBJ1-1
CDR3 protein: CASSPRTSGNTGELFF; V gene: TRBV9; J gene: TRBJ2-2
CDR3 protein: CASRRAYEQYF; V gene: TRBV6-5; J gene: TRBJ2-7
CDR3 protein: CASSLSRVEQYF; V gene: TRBV7-9; J gene: TRBJ2-7
CDR3 protein: CASSTLQGRDEKLFF; V gene: TRBV7-9; J gene: TRBJ1-4
CDR3 protein: CASSLSGSSNYGYTF; V gene: TRBV27; J gene: TRBJ1-2
CDR3 protein: CSVTWGHDEQYF; V gene: TRBV29-1; J gene: TRBJ2-7